This T cell receptor (beta chain) originates from a study of cytomegalovirus exposure and HLA in healthy donors. 13 Jbeta primers and 60 Vbeta primers were used for the PCR. Libraries were prepared by immunoSEQ multiplex PCR; TCRdb keeps only in-frame clonotypes and omits some of them. The profile shows some 160,000 clones, about three quarters of them singletons. With regard to this clone: Its antigen remains unknown.

J was trimmed by 0 bases and V by 6 bases; bases with no gene match: 3. The CDR3 has 15 residues. Germline loops: CDR1 SNHLY, CDR2 FYNNEI. Findings and caveats of the study: Generally TCR sequences proved uncommon, though certain public TCRs appeared in numerous donors. There were a few CMV-associated chains whose specificity for CMV antigens was confirmed in vitro. Presence/absence results assume similar sequencing depth per donor, which may not hold. After further analysis at a later stage, 16,951 TCR beta sequences were associated with HLA alleles at 0.05 false discovery rate.

The sequencing sample was made of PBMCs. The clonotype originates from a woman in her thirties in good health and CMV-seronegative. The V call is TRBV2, the J call TRBJ1-5; 9 nucleotides line up with TRBD1. In DNA, the CDR3 is TGTGCCAGCAGACAGGGGGCGAGTAGCAATCAGCCCCAGCATTTT. This sequence encodes CASRQGASSNQPQHF.